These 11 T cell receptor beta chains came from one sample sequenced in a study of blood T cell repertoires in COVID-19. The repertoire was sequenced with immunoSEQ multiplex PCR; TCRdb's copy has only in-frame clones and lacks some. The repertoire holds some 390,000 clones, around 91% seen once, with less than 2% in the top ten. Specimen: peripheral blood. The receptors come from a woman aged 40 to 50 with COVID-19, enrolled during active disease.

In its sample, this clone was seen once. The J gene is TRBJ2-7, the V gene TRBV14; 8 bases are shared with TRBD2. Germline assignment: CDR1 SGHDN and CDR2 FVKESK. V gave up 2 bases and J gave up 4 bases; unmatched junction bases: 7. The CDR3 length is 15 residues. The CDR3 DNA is TGTGCCAGCAGCCAACTCCGGGAGGGAGGGTACGAGCAGTACTTC. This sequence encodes CASSQLREGGYEQYF.

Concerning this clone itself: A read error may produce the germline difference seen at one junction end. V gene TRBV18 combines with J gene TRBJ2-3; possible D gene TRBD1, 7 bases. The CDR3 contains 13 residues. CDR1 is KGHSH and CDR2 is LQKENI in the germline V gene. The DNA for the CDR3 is TGTGCCAGCTTACCAGGGGGGTCAGATACGCAGTATTTT. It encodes CASLPGGSDTQYF. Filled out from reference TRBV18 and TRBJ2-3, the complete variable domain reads NAGVMQNPRHLVRRRGQEARLRCSPMKGHSHVYWYRQLPEEGLKFMVYLQKENIIDESGMPKERFSAEFPKEGPSILRIQQVVRGDSAAYFCASLPGGSDTQYFGPGTRLTVL.

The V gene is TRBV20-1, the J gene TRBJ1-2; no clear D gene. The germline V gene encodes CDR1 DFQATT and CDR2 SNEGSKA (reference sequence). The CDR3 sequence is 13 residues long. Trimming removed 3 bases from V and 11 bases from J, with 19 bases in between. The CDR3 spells CSASPGSPGGYTF. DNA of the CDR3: TGCAGTGCTAGTCCGGGGTCCCCCGGTGGGTACACCTTC.

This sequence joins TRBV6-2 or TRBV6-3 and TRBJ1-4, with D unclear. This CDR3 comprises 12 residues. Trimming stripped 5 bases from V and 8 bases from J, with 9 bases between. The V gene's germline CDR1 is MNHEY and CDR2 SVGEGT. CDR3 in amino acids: CASSPRSEKLFF. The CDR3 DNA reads TGTGCCAGCAGTCCGAGGTCCGAAAAACTGTTTTTT.

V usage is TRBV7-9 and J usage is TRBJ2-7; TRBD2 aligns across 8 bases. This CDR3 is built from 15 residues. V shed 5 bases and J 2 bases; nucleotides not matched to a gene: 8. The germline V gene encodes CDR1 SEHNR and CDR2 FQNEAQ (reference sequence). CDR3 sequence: CASSRGGGGPYEQYF. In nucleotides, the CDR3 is TGTGCCAGCAGCCGGGGGGGCGGGGGCCCCTACGAGCAGTACTTC.

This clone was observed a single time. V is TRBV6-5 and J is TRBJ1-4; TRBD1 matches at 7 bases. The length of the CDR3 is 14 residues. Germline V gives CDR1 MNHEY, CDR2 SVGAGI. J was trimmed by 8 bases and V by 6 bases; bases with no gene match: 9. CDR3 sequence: CASRTTGAGEKLFF. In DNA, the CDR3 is TGTGCCAGCAGGACCACAGGGGCGGGGGAAAAACTGTTTTTT.

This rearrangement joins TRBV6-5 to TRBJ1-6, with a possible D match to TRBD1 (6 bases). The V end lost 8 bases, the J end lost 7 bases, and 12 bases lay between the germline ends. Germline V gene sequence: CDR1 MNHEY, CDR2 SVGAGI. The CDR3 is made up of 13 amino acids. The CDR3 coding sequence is TGTGCCAGCCGCCAGGGGATAAATTCACCCCTCCACTTT. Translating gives CASRQGINSPLHF.

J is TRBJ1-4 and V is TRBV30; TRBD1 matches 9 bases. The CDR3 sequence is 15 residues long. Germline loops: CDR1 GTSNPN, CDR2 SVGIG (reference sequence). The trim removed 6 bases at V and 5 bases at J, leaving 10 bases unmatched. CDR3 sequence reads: CACPPRTGANEKLFF. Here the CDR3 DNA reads TGTGCCTGCCCGCCGAGGACAGGGGCGAATGAAAAACTGTTTTTT.

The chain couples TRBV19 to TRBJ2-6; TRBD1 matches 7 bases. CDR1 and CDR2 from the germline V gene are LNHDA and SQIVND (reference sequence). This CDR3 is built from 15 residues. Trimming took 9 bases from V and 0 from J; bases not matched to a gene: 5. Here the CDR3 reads CASGQVSSGANVLTF. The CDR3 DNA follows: TGTGCCAGCGGACAGGTGAGCTCTGGGGCCAACGTCCTGACTTTC.

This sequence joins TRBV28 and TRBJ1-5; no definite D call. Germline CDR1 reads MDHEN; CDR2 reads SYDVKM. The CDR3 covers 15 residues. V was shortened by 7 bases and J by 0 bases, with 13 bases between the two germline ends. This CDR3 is CASIGGSHSNQPQHF. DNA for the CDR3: TGTGCCAGCATTGGCGGGAGCCATAGCAATCAGCCCCAGCATTTT.

Here the CDR3 reads CATSREGSGGANQETQYF. Written as DNA, the CDR3 is TGTGCCACCAGCAGAGAAGGTAGCGGGGGGGCCAACCAAGAGACCCAGTACTTC. The chain carries TRBV15 and TRBJ2-5, with 11 positions matching TRBD2. The germline CDR1 and CDR2 sequences are LNHNV and YYDKDF (reference sequence). Trimming at V came to 0 bases and at J to 0 bases, leaving 6 bases not matched to a gene. This CDR3 has 18 residues.